This T cell receptor (beta chain) originates from a study of neurological immune-mediated disorders. The cDNA was synthesized by means of template-switch 5'RACE, which was carried out with 10-nucleotide random UMIs. MiXCR was run by TCRdb on the 5' RACE reads, yielding one entry per CDR3 protein. The data contain tens of thousands of distinct CDR3 sequences, 13% to 15% of them singletons. Broader study findings: The absence of shared CDR3 amino acid sequences among expanded clones across subjects suggests private repertoires in all groups.

This clonotype was seen a handful of times. The target antigen is unknown. J gave up 0 bases and V 4 bases, and 2 bases lay outside the gene matches. Germline CDR1 KGHSH, CDR2 LQKENI. CDR3 length: 15 residues. The source is a woman aged 50 to 60 with HTLV-1-associated myelopathy (HAM/TSP). The sequenced sample consisted of PBMCs. The rearrangement uses TRBV18 and TRBJ2-2, with 7 bases identical to TRBD1. CDR3 region: CASSQGQSNTGELFF. Written as DNA, the CDR3 is TGTGCCAGCTCACAGGGACAGTCGAACACCGGGGAGCTGTTTTTT.